This is a list of T cell receptor beta chains from one sample in a study of blood T cell repertoires in COVID-19. Profiled with immunoSEQ multiplex PCR; TCRdb holds only in-frame clones, not every one. The sample carries around 450,000 clones, 80% to 90% recorded once. Material for sequencing was peripheral blood. These receptors all stem from a woman aged 30 to 39 with acute or convalescent COVID-19. CDR3s include the opening cysteine and the closing phenylalanine or tryptophan. Each record gives: J gene, V gene, D gene, clone size, CDR3 DNA, CDR3 protein. A D gene is named only where the DNA matches it firmly. Rows may omit the clone size; those that give it use once, few, many or a size class.

J: TRBJ2-5
V: TRBV18
D: -
size: -
DNA: TGTGCCAGCTCACCGACTGACGGCCGGGGAGAGACCCAGTACTTC
CDR3: CASSPTDGRGETQYF

J: TRBJ2-3
V: TRBV13
D: -
size: -
DNA: TGTGCCAGCAGCTTATACGGGGGCACAGATACGCAGTATTTT
CDR3: CASSLYGGTDTQYF

J: TRBJ2-2
V: TRBV5-1
D: -
size: -
DNA: TGCGCCAGCAGCCTTGAGGTCCTAAAGTCCGGGGAGCTGTTTTTT
CDR3: CASSLEVLKSGELFF

J: TRBJ2-7
V: TRBV18
D: -
size: -
DNA: TGTGCCAGCTCACCACAGGGGGACGAGCAGTACTTC
CDR3: CASSPQGDEQYF

J: TRBJ1-2
V: TRBV9
D: TRBD1
size: -
DNA: TGTGCCAGCAGCTTTACAGGGGGTGGCTACACCTTC
CDR3: CASSFTGGGYTF

J: TRBJ2-3
V: TRBV5-1
D: -
size: -
DNA: TGCGCCAGTGCCGCAGGCACAGATACGCAGTATTTT
CDR3: CASAAGTDTQYF

J: TRBJ1-5
V: TRBV30
D: -
size: -
DNA: TGTGCCTGGAGCGATGCGGGGTTCGGGTCGCCCCAGCATTTT
CDR3: CAWSDAGFGSPQHF

J: TRBJ1-1
V: TRBV28
D: TRBD1
size: -
DNA: TGTGCCAGTAAGGGACAGACGAACACTGAAGCTTTCTTT
CDR3: CASKGQTNTEAFF

J: TRBJ2-3
V: TRBV10-3
D: -
size: -
DNA: TGTGCCATCAGGCAAGCTTTGGGACAACGCACAGATACGCAGTATTTT
CDR3: CAIRQALGQRTDTQYF

J: TRBJ1-5
V: TRBV2
D: -
size: -
DNA: TGTGCCAGCAGTGAAGCTCTTTCAGGGATAGGTCAGCCCCAGCATTTT
CDR3: CASSEALSGIGQPQHF

J: TRBJ2-7
V: TRBV19
D: TRBD1
size: few
DNA: TGTGCCAGTACTCCCGGGACAGGGAACTACGAGCAGTACTTC
CDR3: CASTPGTGNYEQYF

J: TRBJ2-6
V: TRBV24-1
D: -
size: -
DNA: TGTGCCACCAGTGACCCACGAGGGGGTTCTGGGGCCAACGTCCTGACTTTC
CDR3: CATSDPRGGSGANVLTF

J: TRBJ1-2
V: TRBV5-6
D: -
size: -
DNA: TGTGCCAGCAGGGATAGACAGGCATACTATGGCTACACCTTC
CDR3: CASRDRQAYYGYTF

J: TRBJ2-1
V: TRBV11-1
D: TRBD2
size: -
DNA: TGTGCCAGCAGCTCGACTAGCCACAATGAGCAGTTCTTC
CDR3: CASSSTSHNEQFF

J: TRBJ1-5
V: TRBV4-1
D: -
size: -
DNA: TGCGCCAGCAGCCAAACAGACAGACAGCCCCAGCATTTT
CDR3: CASSQTDRQPQHF

J: TRBJ1-2
V: TRBV7-8
D: -
size: -
DNA: TGTGCCAGCAGCCCCGGGGTTCGGGTCTCCACCTTC
CDR3: CASSPGVRVSTF

J: TRBJ2-7
V: TRBV18
D: -
size: -
DNA: TGTGCCAGCTCACAACAACAGGGTGCCTACGAGCAGTACTTC
CDR3: CASSQQQGAYEQYF

J: TRBJ2-2
V: TRBV5-1
D: -
size: -
DNA: TGCGCCAGCAGCTTGCAGGGCAACACCGGGGAGCTGTTTTTT
CDR3: CASSLQGNTGELFF

J: TRBJ2-7
V: TRBV5-4
D: -
size: -
DNA: TGTGCCAGCAGCCGAGGCCCGCAAAGCTCCTACGAGCAGTACTTC
CDR3: CASSRGPQSSYEQYF

J: TRBJ1-1
V: TRBV7-3
D: -
size: few
DNA: TGTGCCAGCAGCTTCCTACCGCAATCTGAAGCTTTCTTT
CDR3: CASSFLPQSEAFF

J: TRBJ2-5
V: TRBV27
D: -
size: -
DNA: TGTGCCAGCAAGCCCCTGAGGCGGGGAGAGACCCAGTACTTC
CDR3: CASKPLRRGETQYF

J: TRBJ1-1
V: TRBV5-1
D: -
size: few
DNA: TGCGCCAGCAGCTTGGACAGTTTGAACACTGAAGCTTTCTTT
CDR3: CASSLDSLNTEAFF

J: TRBJ1-1
V: TRBV19
D: -
size: -
DNA: TGTGCCAGTAGTATCGGTCATTCAAGGGAGGATTCGAACACTGAAGCTTTCTTT
CDR3: CASSIGHSREDSNTEAFF

J: TRBJ2-1
V: TRBV16
D: -
size: -
DNA: TGTGCCAGCAGTCTACCTGACAGCAATAATGAGCAGTTCTTC
CDR3: CASSLPDSNNEQFF

J: TRBJ1-6
V: TRBV30
D: -
size: -
DNA: TGTGCCTGGAGTACAAACCCCTATAATTCACCCCTCCACTTT
CDR3: CAWSTNPYNSPLHF

J: TRBJ2-3
V: TRBV9
D: TRBD2
size: -
DNA: TGTGCCAGCAGCGCCAGCGGGGGGGCTGGCACAGATACGCAGTATTTT
CDR3: CASSASGGAGTDTQYF

J: TRBJ1-2
V: TRBV19
D: -
size: -
DNA: TGTGCCAGTACCCGCGGGGACGAAAACTATGGCTACACCTTC
CDR3: CASTRGDENYGYTF

J: TRBJ1-1
V: TRBV2
D: TRBD1
size: once
DNA: TGTGCCAGCAGCCCGACAGGGGGATGGGCTGAAGCTTTCTTT
CDR3: CASSPTGGWAEAFF

J: TRBJ2-7
V: TRBV4-1
D: -
size: -
DNA: TGCGCCAGCAGCCAAGAGGGCGCAGGGGCCTACGAGCAGTACTTC
CDR3: CASSQEGAGAYEQYF

J: TRBJ1-1
V: TRBV25-1
D: TRBD1
size: -
DNA: TGTGCCAGCAGCACAGGGGGCTTGGGAGCTTTCTTT
CDR3: CASSTGGLGAFF

J: TRBJ1-5
V: TRBV19
D: -
size: few
DNA: TGTGCCAGTAGATCACAGGGTATGGGCAATCAGCCCCAGCATTTT
CDR3: CASRSQGMGNQPQHF

J: TRBJ2-7
V: TRBV5-3
D: TRBD2
size: -
DNA: TGTGCCAGAAGCTTCGGGGGGGAGCGGGGATCCCACGAGCAGTACTTC
CDR3: CARSFGGERGSHEQYF

J: TRBJ1-4
V: TRBV5-4
D: -
size: once
DNA: TGTGCCAGCAGCAATGACAGATCAGCGAACGAAAAACTGTTTTTT
CDR3: CASSNDRSANEKLFF

J: TRBJ2-6
V: TRBV4-1
D: TRBD2
size: once
DNA: TGCGCCAGCAGCCGCGGGGGGGGCAGCTCTGGGGCCAACGTCCTGACTTTC
CDR3: CASSRGGGSSGANVLTF

J: TRBJ1-2
V: TRBV5-5
D: -
size: few
DNA: TGTGCCAGCAGCCCGTGGCAGGCAGTTCTAACCAACTATGGCTACACCTTC
CDR3: CASSPWQAVLTNYGYTF

J: TRBJ1-5
V: TRBV9
D: TRBD1
size: once
DNA: TGTGCCAGCAGCGAGGGGCCGGGACAGGGCTTTCAGCCCCAGCATTTT
CDR3: CASSEGPGQGFQPQHF

J: TRBJ1-5
V: TRBV30
D: TRBD1
size: few
DNA: TGTGCCTGGCAGGGACAGGACAATCAGCCCCAGCATTTT
CDR3: CAWQGQDNQPQHF

J: TRBJ1-1
V: TRBV19
D: TRBD1
size: -
DNA: TGTGCCAGTAGTTCCTCCTTTACAGGGGGTCACACTGAAGCTTTCTTT
CDR3: CASSSSFTGGHTEAFF

J: TRBJ2-1
V: TRBV7-3
D: TRBD2
size: -
DNA: TGTGCCAGCAGTGACCCCGGGACTAAGCAGTTCTTC
CDR3: CASSDPGTKQFF

J: TRBJ2-6
V: TRBV10-3
D: TRBD1
size: -
DNA: TGTGCCATCAGGGGACAGGGGTACTCTGGGGCCAACGTCCTGACTTTC
CDR3: CAIRGQGYSGANVLTF